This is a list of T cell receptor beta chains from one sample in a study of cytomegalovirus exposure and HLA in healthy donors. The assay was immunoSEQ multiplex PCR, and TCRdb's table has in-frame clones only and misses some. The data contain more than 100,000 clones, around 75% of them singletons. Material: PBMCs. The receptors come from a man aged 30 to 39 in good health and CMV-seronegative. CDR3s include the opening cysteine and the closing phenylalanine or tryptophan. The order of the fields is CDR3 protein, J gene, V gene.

CATSRAPGTGRGHGYGYTF TRBJ1-2 TRBV15
CASSPDRGPPYEQYF TRBJ2-7 TRBV5-4
CATSQEIGGGKTQYF TRBJ2-5 TRBV15
CASRSTGNGGYTF TRBJ1-2 TRBV28
CASSAPGTLNIQYF TRBJ2-4 TRBV6-5
CASSESGSYGYTF TRBJ1-2 TRBV6-1
CASSGGDGSSYNSPLHF TRBJ1-6 TRBV5-1
CANSFYVGDEKLFF TRBJ1-4 TRBV7-2
CASSQWDYLTDTQYF TRBJ2-3 TRBV5-1
CASSLFGGGDEQYF TRBJ2-7 TRBV5-1
CASSMAGEHSPLHF TRBJ1-6 TRBV19
CASSSGLTEAFF TRBJ1-1 TRBV21-1
CASSHETGVSYGYTF TRBJ1-2 TRBV7-9
CASSPIAGQTYNEQFF TRBJ2-1 TRBV7-9
CASSRGGNTEAFF TRBJ1-1 TRBV7-6
CASSLISGTGDSPLHF TRBJ1-6 TRBV7-2
CASSLEGRDRNEKLFF TRBJ1-4 TRBV7-6
CASSYSGHYSNQPQHF TRBJ1-5 TRBV6-5
CASSPGTGIGELFF TRBJ2-2 TRBV11-2
CASRRQPYNEQFF TRBJ2-1 TRBV6-5
CASSHGSEGLSNEQFF TRBJ2-1 TRBV5-4
CASSPGGTAISYYEQYF TRBJ2-7 TRBV7-2
CASSVGGTGAENTEAFF TRBJ1-1 TRBV9
CAIGAGGPSTDTQYF TRBJ2-3 TRBV10-3
CASSAKREGNTEAFF TRBJ1-1 TRBV5-4
CASSDRGQGDTQYF TRBJ2-3 TRBV5-1
CASSLAGGRGTEAFF TRBJ1-1 TRBV6-5
CSALAGGRTGELFF TRBJ2-2 TRBV29-1
CASSQDTGGGQPQHF TRBJ1-5 TRBV5-1
CASSSELAGATGTQYF TRBJ2-5 TRBV7-2
CASSSRTEPTYNEQFF TRBJ2-1 TRBV7-9
CASSGWTSGGGEQYF TRBJ2-7 TRBV10-2
CASRDSLGQPQHF TRBJ1-5 TRBV7-2
CASSEFEQGFKEKLFF TRBJ1-4 TRBV10-1
CASSVGAGGPGDTQYF TRBJ2-3 TRBV9
CASSRGHGYTF TRBJ1-2 TRBV6-1
CASSYWPGLKETQYF TRBJ2-5 TRBV6-7
CASSPVSGGVIDTQYF TRBJ2-3 TRBV18
CASSLDRVGSPLHF TRBJ1-6 TRBV5-1
CASSLTGTAYNEQFF TRBJ2-1 TRBV28
CASSQLAGGQETQYF TRBJ2-5 TRBV4-2
CSVEMSRTSRPYNEQFF TRBJ2-1 TRBV29-1
CASSPTTPVRGGFGEQFF TRBJ2-1 TRBV21-1
CASSYRQGAGYTF TRBJ1-2 TRBV28
CASSFQTVWPYEQYF TRBJ2-7 TRBV5-1
CASSRGGPANEKLFF TRBJ1-4 TRBV18
CASSFGGANEQFF TRBJ2-1 TRBV28
CASSLGAQGLGTEAFF TRBJ1-1 TRBV5-4
CASSYRAGGGGYTF TRBJ1-2 TRBV6-5
CASSSQGDLNTGELFF TRBJ2-2 TRBV5-1
CASSAQTGGTGELFF TRBJ2-2 TRBV21-1
CASSFRGGAAKNIQYF TRBJ2-4 TRBV5-1
CASRGLGGRSYNSPLHF TRBJ1-6 TRBV2
CASSQDTQRGGADTQYF TRBJ2-3 TRBV4-3
CASSPSFHGGFEQFF TRBJ2-1 TRBV9
CASSFAQDYEQYF TRBJ2-7 TRBV13
CASSPPEGDTQYF TRBJ2-3 TRBV18
CASSLGVRAGNSPLHF TRBJ1-6 TRBV5-4
CASSPQAGGRKTQYF TRBJ2-5 TRBV19
CASGRATNEKLFF TRBJ1-4 TRBV6-5